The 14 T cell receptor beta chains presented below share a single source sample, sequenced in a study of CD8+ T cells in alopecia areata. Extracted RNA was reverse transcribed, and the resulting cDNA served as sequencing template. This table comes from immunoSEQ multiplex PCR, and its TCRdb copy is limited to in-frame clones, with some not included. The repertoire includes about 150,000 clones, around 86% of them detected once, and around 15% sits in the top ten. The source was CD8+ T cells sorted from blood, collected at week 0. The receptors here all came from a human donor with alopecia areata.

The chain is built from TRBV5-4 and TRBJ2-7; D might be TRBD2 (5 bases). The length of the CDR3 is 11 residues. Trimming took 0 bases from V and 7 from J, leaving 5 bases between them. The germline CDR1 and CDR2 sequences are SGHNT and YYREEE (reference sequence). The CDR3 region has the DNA TGTGCCAGCAGCTTGGGCGGGGAGCAGTACTTC. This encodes CASSLGGEQYF.

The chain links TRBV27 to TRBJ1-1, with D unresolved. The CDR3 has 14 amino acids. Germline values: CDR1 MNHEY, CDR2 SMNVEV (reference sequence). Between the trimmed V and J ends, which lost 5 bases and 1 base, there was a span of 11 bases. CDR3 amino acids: CASSENSPNTEAFF. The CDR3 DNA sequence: TGTGCCAGCAGTGAAAACAGCCCGAACACTGAAGCTTTCTTT.

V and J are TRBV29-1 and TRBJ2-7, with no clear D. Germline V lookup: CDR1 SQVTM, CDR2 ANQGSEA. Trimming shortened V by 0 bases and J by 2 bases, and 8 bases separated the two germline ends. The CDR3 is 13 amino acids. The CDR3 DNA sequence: TGCAGCGTTGAAGATGGGCCAGCCTACGAGCAGTACTTC. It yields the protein CSVEDGPAYEQYF.

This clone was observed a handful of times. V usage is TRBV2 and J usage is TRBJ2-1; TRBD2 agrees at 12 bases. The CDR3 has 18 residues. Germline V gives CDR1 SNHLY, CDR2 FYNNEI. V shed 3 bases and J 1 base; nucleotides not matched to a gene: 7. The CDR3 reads CASSDNLAGGSSYNEQFF. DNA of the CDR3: TGTGCCAGCAGTGATAACCTAGCGGGAGGGAGTTCCTACAATGAGCAGTTCTTC.

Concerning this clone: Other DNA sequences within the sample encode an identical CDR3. The CDR3 DNA is TGTGCCAGCAGCTTGAACACTGAAGCTTTCTTT. It codes for CASSLNTEAFF. This chain joins TRBV7-9 and TRBJ1-1; D is unclear. Germline lookup yields CDR1 SEHNR and CDR2 FQNEAQ (reference sequence). The CDR3 loop spans 11 amino acids. Deletions cut 3 bases from V and 1 base from J, with 0 bases between.

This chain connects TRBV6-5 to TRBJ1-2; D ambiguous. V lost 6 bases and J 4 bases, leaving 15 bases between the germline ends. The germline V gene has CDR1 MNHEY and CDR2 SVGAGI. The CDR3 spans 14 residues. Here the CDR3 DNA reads TGTGCCAGCAGCTACAAATGGGTTCGCTATGGCTACACCTTC. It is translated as CASSYKWVRYGYTF.

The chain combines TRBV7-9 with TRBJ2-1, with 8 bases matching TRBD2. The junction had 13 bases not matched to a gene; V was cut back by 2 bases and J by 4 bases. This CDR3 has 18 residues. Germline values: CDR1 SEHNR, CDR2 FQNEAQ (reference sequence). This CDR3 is CASSLLASGRASYNEQFF. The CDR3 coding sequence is TGTGCCAGCAGCTTACTAGCATCCGGGAGGGCCTCTTACAATGAGCAGTTCTTC.

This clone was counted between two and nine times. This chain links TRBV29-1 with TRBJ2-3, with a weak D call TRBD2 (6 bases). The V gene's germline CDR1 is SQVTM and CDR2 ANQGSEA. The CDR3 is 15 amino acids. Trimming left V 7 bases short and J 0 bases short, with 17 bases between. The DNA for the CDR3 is TGCAGCGCCCTGAATGCGGGGAAAAGCACAGATACGCAGTATTTT. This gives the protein CSALNAGKSTDTQYF.

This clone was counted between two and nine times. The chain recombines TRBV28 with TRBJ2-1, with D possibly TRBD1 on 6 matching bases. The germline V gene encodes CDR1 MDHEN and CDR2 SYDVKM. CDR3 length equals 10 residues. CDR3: CAWGLGEQFF. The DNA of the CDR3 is TGTGCGTGGGGGCTGGGTGAGCAGTTCTTC.

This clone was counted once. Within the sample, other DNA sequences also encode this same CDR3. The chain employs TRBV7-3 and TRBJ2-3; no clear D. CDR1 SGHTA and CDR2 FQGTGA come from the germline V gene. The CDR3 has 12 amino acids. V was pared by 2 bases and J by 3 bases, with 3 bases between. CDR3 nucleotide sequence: TGTGCCAGCAGCTTAGATACAGATACGCAGTATTTT. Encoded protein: CASSLDTDTQYF.

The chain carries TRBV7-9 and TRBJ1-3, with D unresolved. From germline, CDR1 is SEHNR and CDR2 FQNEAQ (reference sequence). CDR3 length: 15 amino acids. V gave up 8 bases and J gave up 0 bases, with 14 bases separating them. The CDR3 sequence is CASEALGDSGNTIYF. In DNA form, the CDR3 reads TGTGCCAGCGAAGCCTTGGGTGACTCTGGAAACACCATATATTTT.

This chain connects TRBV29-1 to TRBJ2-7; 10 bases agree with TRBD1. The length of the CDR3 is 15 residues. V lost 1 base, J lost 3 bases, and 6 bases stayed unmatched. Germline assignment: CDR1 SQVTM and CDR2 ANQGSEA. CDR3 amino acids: CSVEVRDRGYYEQYF. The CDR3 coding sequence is TGCAGCGTTGAAGTGCGGGACAGGGGATACTACGAGCAGTACTTC.

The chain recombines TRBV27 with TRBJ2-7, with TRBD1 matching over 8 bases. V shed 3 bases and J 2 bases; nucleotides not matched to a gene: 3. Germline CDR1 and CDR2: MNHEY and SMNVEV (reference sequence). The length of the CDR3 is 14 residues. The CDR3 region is CASSFGTGAYEQYF. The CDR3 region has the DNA TGTGCCAGCAGTTTTGGGACAGGTGCCTACGAGCAGTACTTC.

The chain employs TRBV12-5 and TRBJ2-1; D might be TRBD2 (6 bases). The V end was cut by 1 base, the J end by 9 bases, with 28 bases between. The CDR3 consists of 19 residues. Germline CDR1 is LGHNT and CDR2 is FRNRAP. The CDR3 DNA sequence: TGTGCTAGTGGTTTGGCTCTCAGGAACGGGGGTGCCGGAGGGAGTGAGCAGTTCTTC. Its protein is CASGLALRNGGAGGSEQFF. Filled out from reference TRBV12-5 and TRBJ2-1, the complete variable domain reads DARVTQTPRHKVTEMGQEVTMRCQPILGHNTVFWYRQTMMQGLELLAYFRNRAPLDDSGMPKDRFSAEMPDATLATLKIQPSEPRDSAVYFCASGLALRNGGAGGSEQFFGPGTRLTVL.